The present TCR beta chain was sequenced within a study of blood T cell repertoires in COVID-19. Background on the study: Material from acute and convalescent COVID-19 was sourced from the United States, Italy and Spain. Nucleic acid was either cDNA or gDNA, and it came from T cells, B-cell-depleted T cells, or PBMCs.

This clone was seen only once. In the study's own analysis: Researchers report that nucleated cell counts were estimated from reference gene primer amplification. Assay: immunoSEQ multiplex PCR; the TCRdb copy retains only in-frame clones and omits some. The V and J calls and clone size are taken from that table; D and trimming were inferred from the DNA. This table has about 260,000 clones, approximately 83% appearing once. Germline V gives CDR1 SGHTA, CDR2 FQGNSA. This CDR3 is built from 14 residues. Trimming removed 3 bases from V and 5 bases from J, with 13 bases in between. The specimen sequenced was peripheral blood. The chain combines TRBV7-2 with TRBJ2-5; the D is unclear. The clonotype comes from a woman aged 45 to 65 who had recovered from COVID-19. CDR3 bases: TGTGCCAGCAGCTTGGGCGTAAGTTCGGAGACCCAGTACTTC. Translating it yields CASSLGVSSETQYF.